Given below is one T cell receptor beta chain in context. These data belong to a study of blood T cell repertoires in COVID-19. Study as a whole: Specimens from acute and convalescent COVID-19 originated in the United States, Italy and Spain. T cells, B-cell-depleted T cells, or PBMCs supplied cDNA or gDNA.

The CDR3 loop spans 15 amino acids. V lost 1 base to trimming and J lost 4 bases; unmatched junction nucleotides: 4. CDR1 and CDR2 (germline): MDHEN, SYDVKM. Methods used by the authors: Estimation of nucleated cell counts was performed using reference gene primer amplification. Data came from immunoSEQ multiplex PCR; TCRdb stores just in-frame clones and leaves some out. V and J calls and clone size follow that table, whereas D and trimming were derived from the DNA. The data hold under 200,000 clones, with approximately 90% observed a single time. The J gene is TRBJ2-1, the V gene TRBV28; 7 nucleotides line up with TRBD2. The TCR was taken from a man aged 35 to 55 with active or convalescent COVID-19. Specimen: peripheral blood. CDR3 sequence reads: CASSLSGGNYNEQFF. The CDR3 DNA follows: TGTGCCAGCAGTTTATCGGGAGGCAATTACAATGAGCAGTTCTTC.